The 11 T cell receptor beta chains presented below share a single source sample, sequenced in a study of T cells in localized non-small cell lung cancer. Here immunoSEQ multiplex PCR was the method, and the copy in TCRdb shows in-frame clones only, minus some. The sample lists under 15,000 clones; 83% were seen once. The sample consisted of peripheral blood, taken before any cancer treatment. All receptors come from a male donor at least 60 years old with stage I lung adenocarcinoma.

The chain recombines TRBV18 with TRBJ1-2; 10 nucleotides agree with TRBD1. This CDR3 region has 13 residues. V was clipped by 6 bases and J by 7 bases; unmatched bases: 5. CDR1 is KGHSH and CDR2 is LQKENI in the germline V gene. CDR3 coding DNA: TGTGCCAGCTCCCCCGGGACAGGGGTTGGCTACACCTTC. Its protein is CASSPGTGVGYTF.

The chain carries TRBV11-2 and TRBJ1-4; 8 bases map to TRBD1. Germline CDR1 is SGHAT and CDR2 is FQNNGV. The CDR3 is 13 amino acids. V was pared by 5 bases and J by 8 bases, with 4 bases of the junction left unmatched. DNA for the CDR3: TGTGCCAGCAGCAGCAGGGACAGGGAAAAACTGTTTTTT. Amino acid sequence: CASSSRDREKLFF.

The rearrangement joins TRBV18 to TRBJ1-1; 7 bases are shared with TRBD1. CDR3 size: 13 residues. The V gene end was trimmed by 3 bases and the J gene end by 4 bases; junction bases not matched to a gene: 2. Germline V lookup: CDR1 KGHSH, CDR2 LQKENI. The CDR3 DNA follows: TGTGCCAGCTCACCTGACAGGGCCACTGAAGCTTTCTTT. Translated, it gives CASSPDRATEAFF.

The chain combines TRBV6-1 with TRBJ2-2; TRBD1 matches at 10 bases. The length of the CDR3 is 15 residues. Germline V gene lookup returns CDR1 MNHNS and CDR2 SASEGT. Trimming cost V 6 bases and J 5 bases; bases outside gene matches: 6. The DNA for the CDR3 is TGTGCCAGCAGGCCCGACAGGGGGCAGACCGGGGAGCTGTTTTTT. Translating it yields CASRPDRGQTGELFF.

This chain uses TRBV7-9 with TRBJ1-2; possible D gene TRBD1, 5 bases. This CDR3 contains 16 residues. V lost 0 bases and J 10 bases, leaving 21 bases between the germline ends. Germline V gene sequence: CDR1 SEHNR, CDR2 FQNEAQ (reference sequence). Here the CDR3 DNA reads TGTGCCAGCAGCTTAGCCACAGTGGCCGGGACTAGCGTCTACACCTTC. Translation gives CASSLATVAGTSVYTF. Full variable domain (outside the CDR3, taken from reference TRBV7-9 and TRBJ1-2): DTGVSQNPRHKITKRGQNVTFRCDPISEHNRLYWYRQTLGQGPEFLTYFQNEAQLEKSRLLSDRFSAERPKGSFSTLEIQRTEQGDSAMYLCASSLATVAGTSVYTFGSGTRLTVV.

The J gene is TRBJ1-2, the V gene TRBV28, with D possibly matching TRBD1 (6 bases). Trimming removed 5 bases from V and 1 base from J, with 11 bases in between. Germline lookup yields CDR1 MDHEN and CDR2 SYDVKM. The CDR3 contains 14 residues. CDR3 residues: CASSPIGGNYGYTF. The CDR3 DNA reads as TGTGCCAGCAGTCCGATAGGGGGTAACTATGGCTACACCTTC.

The chain has TRBV15 and TRBJ2-3; 7 bases agree with TRBD2. After removal of 5 bases from V and 5 bases from J, the junction contained 10 bases not matched to a gene. Germline CDR1 is LNHNV and CDR2 is YYDKDF (reference sequence). CDR3 length: 15 residues. CDR3 protein: CATSSQRRERDTQYF. The CDR3 DNA follows: TGTGCCACCAGCTCGCAAAGGCGGGAGCGAGATACGCAGTATTTT. The whole variable domain, filled in from reference TRBV15 and TRBJ2-3, reads DAMVIQNPRYQVTQFGKPVTLSCSQTLNHNVMYWYQQKSSQAPKLLFHYYDKDFNNEADTPDNFQSRRPNTSFCFLDIRSPGLGDTAMYLCATSSQRRERDTQYFGPGTRLTVL.

The J gene is TRBJ2-1, the V gene TRBV11-1; D unresolved. Trimming removed 1 base at V and 0 bases at J, with 10 bases between. Germline V gene data show CDR1 as SGHAT and CDR2 as FQDESV (reference sequence). This CDR3 has 16 amino acids. The CDR3 loop is CASSLEGSSSYNEQFF. CDR3 bases: TGTGCCAGCAGCTTAGAAGGCAGTAGCTCCTACAATGAGCAGTTCTTC.

The chain links TRBV28 to TRBJ1-2; D unclear. V was trimmed by 4 bases and J by 8 bases, leaving 14 bases between them. The germline V gene encodes CDR1 MDHEN and CDR2 SYDVKM. CDR3 size: 13 residues. CDR3 amino acids: CASSSRRIGGYTF. CDR3 nucleotides: TGTGCCAGCAGTTCCCGTCGGATCGGAGGCTACACCTTC.

This clone came up a few times. The gene calls are TRBV19 and TRBJ2-3, with 15 bases matching TRBD2. This CDR3 is built from 16 residues. CDR1 and CDR2 (germline): LNHDA, SQIVND (reference sequence). V lost 4 bases to trimming and J lost 11 bases; unmatched junction nucleotides: 10. CDR3 in DNA: TGTGCCAGTAGTACCAGGACTAGCGGGAGGGTCGGAGGGCAGTATTTT. This translates into CASSTRTSGRVGGQYF.

V usage is TRBV10-1 and J usage is TRBJ2-1, with D possibly being TRBD1 (5 bases). Trimming took 4 bases from V and 2 from J, leaving 6 bases between them. The CDR3 is 13 amino acids. Germline lookup yields CDR1 WNHNN and CDR2 SYGVQD (reference sequence). The CDR3 region is CASSGTTYNEQFF. As DNA, the CDR3 is TGCGCCAGCAGTGGGACAACCTACAATGAGCAGTTCTTC.